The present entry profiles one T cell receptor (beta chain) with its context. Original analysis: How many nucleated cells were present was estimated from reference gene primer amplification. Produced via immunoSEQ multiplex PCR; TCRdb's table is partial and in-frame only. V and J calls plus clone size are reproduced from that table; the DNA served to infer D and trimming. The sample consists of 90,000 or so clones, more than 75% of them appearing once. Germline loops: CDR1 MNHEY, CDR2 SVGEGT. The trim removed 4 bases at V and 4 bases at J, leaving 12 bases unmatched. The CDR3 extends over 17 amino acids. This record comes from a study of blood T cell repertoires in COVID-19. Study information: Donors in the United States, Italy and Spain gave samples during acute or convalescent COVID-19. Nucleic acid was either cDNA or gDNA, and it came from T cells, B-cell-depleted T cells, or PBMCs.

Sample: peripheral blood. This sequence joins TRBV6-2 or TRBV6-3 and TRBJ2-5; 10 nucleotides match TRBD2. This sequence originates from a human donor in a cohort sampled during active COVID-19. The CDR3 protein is CASSSPLTSGPSETQYF. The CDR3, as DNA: TGTGCCAGCAGTTCTCCTCTGACTAGCGGGCCTTCAGAGACCCAGTACTTC.